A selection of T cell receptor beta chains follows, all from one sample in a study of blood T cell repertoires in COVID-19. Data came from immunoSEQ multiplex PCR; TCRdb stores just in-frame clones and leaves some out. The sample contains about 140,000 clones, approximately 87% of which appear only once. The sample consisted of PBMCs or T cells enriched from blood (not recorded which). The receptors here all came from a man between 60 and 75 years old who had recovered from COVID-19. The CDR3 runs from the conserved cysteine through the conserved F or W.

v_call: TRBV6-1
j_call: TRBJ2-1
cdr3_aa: CASSEEGFPYNEQFF

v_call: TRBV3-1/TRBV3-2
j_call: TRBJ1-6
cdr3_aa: CASSQDGVNSPLHF

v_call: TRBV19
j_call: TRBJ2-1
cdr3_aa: CASSLKLSSYNEQFF

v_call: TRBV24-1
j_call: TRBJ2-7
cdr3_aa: CATSDRDNSYEQYF

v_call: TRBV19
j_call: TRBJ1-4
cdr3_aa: CASSAGSSNEKLFF

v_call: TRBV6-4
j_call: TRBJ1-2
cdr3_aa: CASSGQGFGYTF

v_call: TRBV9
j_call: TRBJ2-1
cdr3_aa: CASSVAQGSRELVFF

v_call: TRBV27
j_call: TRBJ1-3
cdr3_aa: CASSPVGGAGNTIYF

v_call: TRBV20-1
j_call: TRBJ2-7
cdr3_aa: CSASFSPSAGEQYF

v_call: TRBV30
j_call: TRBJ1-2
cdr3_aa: CAWDGAFNYGYTF

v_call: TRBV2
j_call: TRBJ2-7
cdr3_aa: CASSGQGYEQYF

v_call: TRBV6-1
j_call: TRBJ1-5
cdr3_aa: CASSEWALNSNQPQHF

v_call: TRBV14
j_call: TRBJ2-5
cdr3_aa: CASSPFRDFQETQYF

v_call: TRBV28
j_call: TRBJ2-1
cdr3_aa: CASTQSPGGLAGGGDNEQFF

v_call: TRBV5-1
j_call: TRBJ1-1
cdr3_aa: CASSLDDSQRAFF

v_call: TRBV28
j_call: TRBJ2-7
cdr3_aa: CASSLPGVPEQYF

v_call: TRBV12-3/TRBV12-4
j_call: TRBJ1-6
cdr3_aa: CASSFGGTSPLHF

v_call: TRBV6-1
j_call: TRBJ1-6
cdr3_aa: CASSELGQGVSPLHF

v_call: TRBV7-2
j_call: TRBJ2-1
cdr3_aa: CASRKGRYNEQFF

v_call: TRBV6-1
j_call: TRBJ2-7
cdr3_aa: CASSSGTYEQYF

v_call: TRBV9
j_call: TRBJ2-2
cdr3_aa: CASSVASSGRAGELFF

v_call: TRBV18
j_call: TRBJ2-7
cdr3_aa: CASSRETGTPFF

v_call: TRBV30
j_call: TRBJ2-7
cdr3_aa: CAWDLPSTGGYEQYF

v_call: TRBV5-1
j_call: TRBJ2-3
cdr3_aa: CASSLAGLPGGADTQYF

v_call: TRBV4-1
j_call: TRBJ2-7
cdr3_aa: CASSHRSGDAYEQYF

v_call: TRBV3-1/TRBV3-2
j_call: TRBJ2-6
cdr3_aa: CASSQVLGGANVLTF

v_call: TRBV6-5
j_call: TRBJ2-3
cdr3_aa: CASLAETPDTQYF

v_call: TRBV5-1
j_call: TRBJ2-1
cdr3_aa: CASSFTGGVYNEQFF

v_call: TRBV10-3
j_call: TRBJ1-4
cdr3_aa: CAIRGLTNEKLFF

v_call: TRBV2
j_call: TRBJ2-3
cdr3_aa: CASSGGELLDTQYF

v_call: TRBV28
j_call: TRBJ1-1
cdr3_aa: CASFSMNTEAFF

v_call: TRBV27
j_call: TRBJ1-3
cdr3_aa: CASSTGGRNTIYF

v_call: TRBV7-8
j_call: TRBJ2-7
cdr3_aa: CASSTWTGTGEQYF

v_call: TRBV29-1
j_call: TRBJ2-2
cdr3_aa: CSVATSGGASGELFF

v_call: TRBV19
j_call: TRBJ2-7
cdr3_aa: CASSISRGAYEQYF

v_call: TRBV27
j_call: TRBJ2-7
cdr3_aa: CASSFEAGSNYEQYF

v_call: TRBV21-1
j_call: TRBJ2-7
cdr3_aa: CASSTWTSGSYEQYF

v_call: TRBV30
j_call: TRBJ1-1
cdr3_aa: CAWSRGSNTEAFF

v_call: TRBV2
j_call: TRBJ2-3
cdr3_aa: CASRTASGSADTQYF